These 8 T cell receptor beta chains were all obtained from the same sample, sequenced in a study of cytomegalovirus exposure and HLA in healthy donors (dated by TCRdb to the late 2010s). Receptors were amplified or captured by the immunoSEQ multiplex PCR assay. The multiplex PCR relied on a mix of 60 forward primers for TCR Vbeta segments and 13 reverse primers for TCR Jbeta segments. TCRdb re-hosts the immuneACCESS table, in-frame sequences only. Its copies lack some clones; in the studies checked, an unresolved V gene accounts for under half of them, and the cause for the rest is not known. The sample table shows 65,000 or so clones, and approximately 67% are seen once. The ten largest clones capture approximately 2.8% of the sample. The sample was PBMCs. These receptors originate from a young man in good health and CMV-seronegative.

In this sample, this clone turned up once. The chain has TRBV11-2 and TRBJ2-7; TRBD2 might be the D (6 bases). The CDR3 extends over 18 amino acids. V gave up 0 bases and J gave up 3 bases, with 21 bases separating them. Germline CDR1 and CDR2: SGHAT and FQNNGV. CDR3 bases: TGTGCCAGCAGCTTAGATGAGGAGGGCCTAGTGGGTGACTACGAGCAGTACTTC. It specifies CASSLDEEGLVGDYEQYF.

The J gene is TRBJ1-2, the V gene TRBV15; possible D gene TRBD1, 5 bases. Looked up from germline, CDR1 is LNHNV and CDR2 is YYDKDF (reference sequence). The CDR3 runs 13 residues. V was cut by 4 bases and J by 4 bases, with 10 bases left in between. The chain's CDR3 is CATSNRQLYGYTF. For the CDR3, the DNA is TGTGCCACCAGCAATCGACAGCTCTATGGCTACACCTTC.

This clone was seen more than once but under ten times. CDR3 nucleotide sequence: TGTGCCTGGACCGGACTAGGTACGCAGTATTTT. This gives the protein CAWTGLGTQYF. This chain uses TRBV30 with TRBJ2-3; 7 nucleotides line up with TRBD2. V lost 4 bases to trimming and J lost 8 bases; unmatched junction nucleotides: 3. The CDR3 sequence is 11 residues long. Germline V gives CDR1 GTSNPN, CDR2 SVGIG (reference sequence).

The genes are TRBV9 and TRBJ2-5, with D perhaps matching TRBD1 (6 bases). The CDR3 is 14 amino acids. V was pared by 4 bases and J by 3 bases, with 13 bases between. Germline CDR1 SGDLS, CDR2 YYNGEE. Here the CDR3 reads CASSLAGVEETQYF. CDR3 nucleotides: TGTGCCAGCAGCCTTGCAGGGGTGGAAGAGACCCAGTACTTC.

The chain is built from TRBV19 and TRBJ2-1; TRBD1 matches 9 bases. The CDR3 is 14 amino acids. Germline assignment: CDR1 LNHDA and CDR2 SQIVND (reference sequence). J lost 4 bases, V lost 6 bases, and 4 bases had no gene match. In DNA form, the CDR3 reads TGTGCCAGTAGAACAGGGGGCGGGTACAATGAGCAGTTCTTC. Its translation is CASRTGGGYNEQFF. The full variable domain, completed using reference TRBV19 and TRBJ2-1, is DGGITQSPKYLFRKEGQNVTLSCEQNLNHDAMYWYRQDPGQGLRLIYYSQIVNDFQKGDIAEGYSVSREKKESFPLTVTSAQKNPTAFYLCASRTGGGYNEQFFGPGTRLTVL.

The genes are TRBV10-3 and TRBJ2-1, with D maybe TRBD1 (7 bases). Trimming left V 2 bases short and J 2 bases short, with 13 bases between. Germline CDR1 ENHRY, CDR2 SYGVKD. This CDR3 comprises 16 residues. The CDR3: CAISEPQGGAYNEQFF. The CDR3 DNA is TGTGCCATCAGTGAGCCTCAGGGGGGCGCCTACAATGAGCAGTTCTTC.

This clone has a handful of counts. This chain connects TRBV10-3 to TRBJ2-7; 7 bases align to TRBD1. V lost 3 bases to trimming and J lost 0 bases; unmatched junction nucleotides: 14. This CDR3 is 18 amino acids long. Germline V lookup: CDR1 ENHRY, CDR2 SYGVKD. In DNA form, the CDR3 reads TGTGCCATCAGTGATTGGGGAAAGGGACAGTTGAACTCCTACGAGCAGTACTTC. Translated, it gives CAISDWGKGQLNSYEQYF.

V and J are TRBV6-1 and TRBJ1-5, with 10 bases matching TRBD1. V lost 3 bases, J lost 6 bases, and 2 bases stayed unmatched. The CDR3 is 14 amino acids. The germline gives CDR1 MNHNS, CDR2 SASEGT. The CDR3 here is CASSDWDRGQPQHF. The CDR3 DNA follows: TGTGCCAGCAGTGACTGGGACAGGGGTCAGCCCCAGCATTTT.